The text below deals with one T cell receptor beta chain. This clone was seen only once. Which antigen it targets is not known. The record has no base qualities; no much larger clone is one base away. TCRbeta CDR3 regions were amplified from genomic DNA using the immunoSEQ Assay, a bias-controlled multiplex PCR. Concerning the study's data processing: Nucleated cell counts per sample were estimated from amplification of reference gene primers within the assay. To quantify the absolute abundance of each unique TCRbeta CDR3 rearrangement, sequence reads were collapsed and filtered. For each sample, productive Simpson clonality was calculated as the square root of Simpson's diversity index across productive rearrangements. In TCRdb, the immuneACCESS table is reduced to in-frame sequences with V and J assigned. These tables do not hold every clone; where another copy was compared, an unresolved V gene accounts for under half, and the others remain unexplained. V, J and clone size derive from that table, while D and trimming were established from the DNA sequence. In this sample the table shows about 200,000 clones, around 80% of which occur a single time. The ten largest clones take up 6.9% of the sample.

This specimen comes from a study of blood T cell repertoires in COVID-19 (dated by TCRdb to about 2020). Background for the entire study: Samples covering the acute and convalescent phases of COVID-19 were provided by collaborators in the United States, Italy and Spain. Deeply sampled blood TCRbeta repertoires from subjects exposed to, actively infected with, or recovered from COVID-19 were included in the dataset. The prospective study material was composed of cDNA or gDNA derived from T cells, B-cell-depleted T cells, or PBMCs. The repertoires were released in a freely available public database intended as a resource for research on the immune response to SARS-CoV-2. Where available, HLA class I and class II types were obtained from metadata supplied by the sample provider rather than from assay-based typing. The samples were drawn from the first 160 participants of the ongoing ImmuneRACE study and from 1,254 subjects provided by 6 global collaborators. The sample metadata nearly always contained a de-identified subject ID, COVID-19 status, age in years and sex. What the work shows at the level of the full study, not this receptor alone: How much clinical and demographic metadata was included differed by source and by participant, and the metadata was provided uncurated.

Collaborating institutions collected whole blood in K2EDTA tubes following their own protocols. Collaborator samples were shipped for TCRbeta analysis as frozen whole blood, isolated PBMCs, or DNA extracted from either sample type. Measured from the cysteine to the phenylalanine, the CDR3 is 13 residues long. Kept here is only the CDR3 DNA, which spans 39 bases and is read in frame from base 1. CDR1 and CDR2 (MNHEY, SVGAGI) derive from the germline V gene. Unmatched junction bases come to 6, with V trimmed by 6 bases and J by 5 bases. The V and J genes are TRBV6-5 and TRBJ1-1; the central 7 bases match TRBD1. Material for sequencing was peripheral blood. This TCR came from a human donor with acute or convalescent COVID-19. The donor label of this sample is uncertain. The CDR3 region: CASRSTGETEAFF. The DNA sequence reads TGTGCCAGCAGATCAACAGGGGAGACTGAAGCTTTCTTT.